The 22 T cell receptor beta chains below come from one sample, sequenced in a study of tumor-infiltrating lymphocytes in glioblastoma multiforme. Three nested ARM-PCR rounds with V-beta and C-beta primers built TCRB libraries. One entry per CDR3 protein results from TCRdb running MiXCR on the multiplex PCR reads. Of some 32,000 distinct CDR3 sequences in the sample, 60% to 75% were seen once. Sequenced sample: brain tumor tissue. Receptors were obtained from a male donor with glioblastoma.

Concerning this clonotype itself: Germline is not matched at one junction end, which may reflect a read error. The chain combines TRBV10-3 with TRBJ1-4; the match to TRBD1 covers 7 bases. Looked up from germline, CDR1 is ENHRY and CDR2 is SYGVKD. This CDR3 comprises 15 residues. CDR3 loop: CAISGQASTNEKLIF. In DNA, the CDR3 is TGCGCCATCAGTGGACAGGCTTCAACTAATGAAAAACTGATTTTT.

The table lists this clonotype with a few counts. As the CDR3 is not closed by the conserved phenylalanine or tryptophan, this likely results from a read error. The V and J genes are TRBV29-1 and TRBJ2-1; D possibly corresponds to TRBD2 (6 bases). In germline, CDR1 is SQVTM, CDR2 ANQGSEA. The CDR3 runs 13 residues. Trimming shortened V by 7 bases and J by 5 bases, and 15 bases separated the two germline ends. The CDR3 DNA sequence: TGCAGCGCTCATAAATTAGCGGACAATGAGCAGTTCCTC. Protein product: CSAHKLADNEQFL.

Judged by abundance, this clonotype is medium-sized. CDR3 DNA sequence: TGTGCCATCAGTGAACCGGGTTCGGATACGCAGTATTTT. It translates to CAISEPGSDTQYF. The chain combines TRBV10-3 with TRBJ2-3; D remains ambiguous. The CDR3 is 13 amino acids. V dropped 3 bases and J dropped 6 bases, with 10 bases sitting between them. In germline, CDR1 is ENHRY, CDR2 SYGVKD.

This clonotype has a count of ten or more. The chain links TRBV29-1 to TRBJ2-7, with 7 bases aligning to TRBD2. CDR3 size: 13 residues. Germline V gene lookup returns CDR1 SQVTM and CDR2 ANQGSEA. Germline trimming cut 7 bases from V and 6 bases from J; bases unmatched to any gene: 12. CDR3 loop: CSARKGGEAEQYF. The CDR3, as DNA: TGCAGCGCCCGAAAGGGAGGGGAGGCCGAGCAGTACTTC.

This clonotype showed up just a few times. The chain links TRBV7-9 to TRBJ2-4; no definite D call. The CDR3 length is 15 residues. The germline V gene encodes CDR1 SEHNR and CDR2 FQNEAQ (reference sequence). The CDR3 sequence: CAGSFPQDRGNIQYF. CDR3 sequence (DNA): TGTGCTGGCAGCTTCCCGCAGGATCGTGGAAACATTCAGTACTTC. Using reference TRBV7-9 and TRBJ2-4 for the parts outside the CDR3, the full variable domain is DTGVSQNPRHKITKRGQNVTFRCDPISEHNRLYWYRQTLGQGPEFLTYFQNEAQLEKSRLLSDRFSAERPKGSFSTLEIQRTEQGDSAMYLCAGSFPQDRGNIQYFGAGTRLSVL.

This clonotype was observed a single time. The chain is built from TRBV12-3 or TRBV12-4 and TRBJ2-1; the match to TRBD2 covers 12 bases. With 4 bases clipped from V and 4 bases from J, the junction kept 20 bases outside the gene matches. CDR3 size: 21 residues. CDR3 nucleotides: TGTGCCAGCAGTTCCTTTGGGCGGTGGACTAGCGGGAAGGGGGGGTACAATGAGCAGTTCTTC. Translating it yields CASSSFGRWTSGKGGYNEQFF.

This clonotype has ten or more counts. The chain recombines TRBV6-5 with TRBJ2-2; TRBD1 matches 12 bases. Losses at the gene ends were 0 bases for V and 7 bases for J; bases not matched to a gene: 6. CDR3 size: 17 residues. CDR1 MNHEY and CDR2 SVGAGI come from the germline V gene. CDR3 region: CASSYSPGTGGYGELFF. The CDR3 DNA sequence: TGTGCCAGCAGTTACTCACCCGGGACAGGGGGCTACGGGGAGCTGTTTTTT.

This clonotype has ten or more counts. This sequence joins TRBV4-1 and TRBJ2-7; maybe TRBD2 (6 bases). V was cut by 4 bases and J by 1 base, with 14 bases left in between. The CDR3 totals 15 residues. In germline, CDR1 is MGHRA, CDR2 YSYEKL. CDR3 nucleotide sequence: TGCGCCAGCAGCCTGGGACTTGTTGGGTCCTACGAGCAGTACTTC. Translated, it gives CASSLGLVGSYEQYF.

Of note for this clonotype: Its ends do not fully match the called genes, so a read error is possible. This sequence joins TRBV5-5 and TRBJ1-2; 9 bases are a match to TRBD1. Germline-derived CDR1 and CDR2 are SGHKS and YYEKEE (reference sequence). There are 14 residues in the CDR3. The CDR3 DNA sequence: TGTGCCAGCAGTGACAGGGGGTCTCTCTATGTCTACACCTTC. This gives the protein CASSDRGSLYVYTF.

Concerning this clonotype itself: At one end the junction does not follow the germline gene, possibly because of a read error. V gene TRBV20-1 combines with J gene TRBJ2-3, with a weak D call TRBD2 (5 bases). CDR1 and CDR2 (germline): DFQATT, SNEGSKA (reference sequence). The CDR3 is 9 residues long. CDR3 in DNA: TGCAGTGCGGGAGAAACGCCGTACTTT. Translation gives CSAGETPYF.

V gene TRBV6-5 combines with J gene TRBJ2-1, with D possibly matching TRBD2 (6 bases). TRBJ2-7 matches the DNA end more closely, so the J call is doubtful. The CDR3 sequence is 16 residues long. Germline CDR1 and CDR2: MNHEY and SVGAGI. As DNA, the CDR3 is TGTGCCAGCAGTTCCGCTAGCGCCCACTCCTATAATGAGCAGTACTTC. Translation: CASSSASAHSYNEQYF.

As concerns this clonotype: The junction shows a germline mismatch at one end, possibly a read error. The V gene is TRBV7-9, the J gene TRBJ2-1, with TRBD2 matching over 13 bases. Germline CDR1 SEHNR, CDR2 FQNEAQ (reference sequence). The CDR3 loop spans 16 amino acids. The CDR3 reads CVSSLGLAGDLDEQSF. CDR3 bases: TGTGTCAGCAGCTTAGGACTAGCGGGAGACCTCGATGAGCAGTCCTTC.

This clonotype was counted many times. The rearrangement uses TRBV21-1 and TRBJ2-3; the DNA was not used to check the table's D call, TRBD2. TRBV21-1 is a listed pseudogene. The CDR3 has 17 amino acids. The CDR3: CASSKSVSGRATDTQYF. In nucleotides, the CDR3 is TGTGCCAGCAGCAAATCCGTCAGCGGGAGGGCCACAGATACGCAGTATTTT.

A remark on this clonotype: In this CDR3 the conserved last residue, phenylalanine or tryptophan, is missing, so a read error is likely. The chain has TRBV5-1 and TRBJ2-2; 7 positions match TRBD1. The CDR3 sequence is 13 residues long. Germline values: CDR1 SGHRS, CDR2 YFSETQ. V lost 1 base to trimming and J lost 7 bases; unmatched junction nucleotides: 1. CDR3 in amino acids: CASSLTGVGELFS. In nucleotides, the CDR3 is TGCGCCAGCAGCTTGACAGGGGTCGGGGAGCTGTTTTCT.

Worth noting for this clonotype: This may come from a read error, since a much larger clone is one base off. The CDR3 protein is CASSRTTNEEQYF. The CDR3 coding sequence is TGCGCCAGCAGCAGGACTACCAATGAAGAGCAGTACTTC. J is TRBJ2-7 and V is TRBV4-1; the D gene is possibly TRBD2 (6 bases). V lost 5 bases, J lost 7 bases, and 15 bases lay in between. This CDR3 is 13 amino acids long. Germline loops: CDR1 MGHRA, CDR2 YSYEKL.

In the case of this clonotype: The junction does not match germline at one end; this may be a read error. The chain is built from TRBV24-1 and TRBJ2-1, with 7 nucleotides matching TRBD2. CDR3 length: 16 amino acids. Germline loops: CDR1 KGHDR, CDR2 SFDVKD. The CDR3, as DNA: TGTGCCACCAATGATTTGCGCGGGAGAGGTCCCAATGAGCAGTTCTTC. Protein sequence: CATNDLRGRGPNEQFF.

As regards this clonotype: An end of the junction differs from the germline gene, which may be a read error. This sequence joins TRBV5-1 and TRBJ1-2; D not certain. Germline CDR1 and CDR2: SGHRS and YFSETQ. The CDR3 is 14 amino acids. The CDR3 loop is CTSSGAEGTYGYTF. The CDR3 DNA sequence: TGCACCAGCAGCGGAGCGGAGGGTACCTATGGCTACACCTTC.

Details on this clonotype: This CDR3 fails to terminate in the conserved phenylalanine or tryptophan, so it likely reflects a read error. This rearrangement joins TRBV5-5 to TRBJ2-7, with TRBD2 as a possible D gene (6 bases). V dropped 0 bases and J dropped 3 bases, with 13 bases sitting between them. The CDR3 length is 15 residues. Germline V lookup: CDR1 SGHKS, CDR2 YYEKEE (reference sequence). The CDR3 bases are TGTGCCAGCAGCTTGGCCGCGGGGAACCTCTACGAGCAGTACTCC. It encodes CASSLAAGNLYEQYS.

This clonotype occurred many times. This chain links TRBV11-2 with TRBJ2-1; a possible D gene is TRBD2 (6 bases). Trimming removed 1 base from V and 4 bases from J, with 11 bases in between. The CDR3 has 15 amino acids. Germline CDR1 SGHAT, CDR2 FQNNGV. This chain's CDR3 is CASSLVGTPYNEQFF. DNA of the CDR3: TGTGCCAGCAGCTTAGTTGGGACTCCTTACAATGAGCAGTTCTTC.

In its sample, this clonotype was seen many times. J is TRBJ1-2 and V is TRBV5-8; D unresolved. Germline loops: CDR1 SGHTS, CDR2 YDEGEE. CDR3 length: 16 residues. Trimming shortened V by 6 bases and J by 2 bases, and 20 bases separated the two germline ends. The CDR3 spells CASTKAPTQGNYGYTF. Here the CDR3 DNA reads TGTGCCAGCACCAAGGCCCCGACTCAAGGAAACTATGGCTACACCTTC. The full variable domain, rest sourced from reference TRBV5-8 and TRBJ1-2, is EAGVTQSPTHLIKTRGQQATLRCSPISGHTSVYWYQQALGLGLQFLLWYDEGEERNRGNFPPRFSGRQFPNYSSELNVNALELEDSALYLCASTKAPTQGNYGYTFGSGTRLTVV.

A word on this clonotype: A single base separates this from a much larger clone, so it may be a read error. The rearrangement uses TRBV5-1 and TRBJ2-2; D not certain. The CDR3 has 17 residues. Germline CDR1 is SGHRS and CDR2 is YFSETQ. Between the trimmed V and J ends, which lost 4 bases and 0 bases, there was a span of 16 bases. The CDR3 nucleotides read TGCGCCAGCAGCCAAGTGAATACGCGCGCGAACACCGGGGAGCTGTTTTTT. Encoded protein: CASSQVNTRANTGELFF.

For this clonotype: This clone may be a read error of a much larger clone one base away. The rearrangement uses TRBV28 and TRBJ1-1; D not resolved. The CDR3 sequence is 12 residues long. Germline-derived CDR1 and CDR2 are MDHEN and SYDVKM. V was clipped by 2 bases and J by 5 bases, with 6 bases between them. As DNA, the CDR3 is TGTGCCAGCAGTTTACACGTTACTGAAGCTTTCTTT. Protein sequence: CASSLHVTEAFF.